This passage covers 3 T cell receptor beta chains from one sample sequenced in a study of T cells in Graves' hyperthyroidism and ophthalmopathy. Amplification of TCR beta CDR3 regions used RNA as the template. HTBI primers drove first-round RT-PCR of the TCR CDR3. One entry per CDR3 protein results from TCRdb running MiXCR on the multiplex PCR reads. The sample records hundreds of thousands of distinct CDR3 sequences, roughly 14% being singletons. Input material: blood. All receptors come from a woman younger than 35 with Graves' hyperthyroidism.

The chain recombines TRBV7-3 with TRBJ2-2; 12 bases map to TRBD2. This CDR3 has 18 residues. Unmatched junction bases numbered 12, after V lost 3 bases and J lost 7 bases. From germline, CDR1 is SGHTA and CDR2 FQGTGA. Written as DNA, the CDR3 is TGTGCCAGCAGCTTCAAACCCCTAGCGGGAGGGCCCAACGGGGAGCTGTTTTTT. Protein product: CASSFKPLAGGPNGELFF.

This clonotype was observed many times. The rearrangement links TRBV2 to TRBJ2-7; 10 bases fit TRBD1. Germline CDR1 SNHLY, CDR2 FYNNEI. This CDR3 comprises 15 residues. Unmatched junction bases numbered 10, after V lost 7 bases and J lost 4 bases. The CDR3 bases are TGTGCCAGCACTAATCTACGGGACAGGGGATACGAGCAGTACTTC. Protein sequence: CASTNLRDRGYEQYF. The full variable domain, in which reference TRBV2 and TRBJ2-7 provide the parts outside the CDR3, is EPEVTQTPSHQVTQMGQEVILRCVPISNHLYFYWYRQILGQKVEFLVSFYNNEISEKSEIFDDQFSVERPDGSNFTLKIRSTKLEDSAMYFCASTNLRDRGYEQYFGPGTRLTVT.

This clonotype turned up a few times. This sequence joins TRBV19 and TRBJ1-2; TRBD1 is a possible D gene (5 bases). Trimming left V 4 bases short and J 3 bases short, with 21 bases between. The germline V gene has CDR1 LNHDA and CDR2 SQIVND (reference sequence). The CDR3 covers 17 residues. CDR3 protein: CASSTVGRGIQDYGYTF. The CDR3 nucleotides read TGTGCCAGTAGTACAGTGGGCCGGGGGATCCAGGACTATGGCTACACCTTC.